This is a list of T cell receptor beta chains from one sample in a study of blood T cell repertoires in COVID-19. The data were produced by immunoSEQ multiplex PCR, yet TCRdb's version contains in-frame clones alone and is incomplete. The data hold 250,000 to 300,000 clones, with 65% to 90% observed a single time. Sequencing used peripheral blood. Receptors originate from a woman aged 70-85 years with COVID-19, enrolled during active disease. The CDR3 runs from the conserved cysteine through the conserved F or W. Fields, in order: clone size, D gene, J gene, V gene, CDR3 protein, CDR3 DNA. A D gene is named only where the DNA matches it firmly. Not all rows give a size; the values are once, few, many and, for expanded clones, a class.

abundance: -; d_gene: TRBD1; j_gene: TRBJ2-7; v_gene: TRBV30; CDR3aa: CAWSVDRGHYEQYF; CDR3nt: TGTGCCTGGAGTGTAGACAGGGGGCACTACGAGCAGTACTTC
abundance: -; d_gene: -; j_gene: TRBJ1-5; v_gene: TRBV6-1; CDR3aa: CASSDYRSRQPQHF; CDR3nt: TGTGCCAGCAGTGATTACAGGTCCAGGCAGCCCCAGCATTTT
abundance: -; d_gene: TRBD1; j_gene: TRBJ1-3; v_gene: TRBV19; CDR3aa: CASSLRGTGSGNTIYF; CDR3nt: TGTGCCAGTAGCTTACGTGGGACAGGGTCTGGAAACACCATATATTTT
abundance: -; d_gene: -; j_gene: TRBJ2-2; v_gene: TRBV5-1; CDR3aa: CASSWDSAANTGELFF; CDR3nt: TGCGCCAGCAGCTGGGATAGCGCCGCGAACACCGGGGAGCTGTTTTTT
abundance: -; d_gene: TRBD2; j_gene: TRBJ2-2; v_gene: TRBV19; CDR3aa: CASSIGASGDPRTGELFF; CDR3nt: TGTGCCAGTAGTATAGGGGCTAGCGGCGACCCTAGGACCGGGGAGCTGTTTTTT
abundance: -; d_gene: -; j_gene: TRBJ1-1; v_gene: TRBV20-1; CDR3aa: CSASAQPYTEAFF; CDR3nt: TGCAGTGCTAGTGCACAGCCCTACACTGAAGCTTTCTTT
abundance: -; d_gene: TRBD2; j_gene: TRBJ2-5; v_gene: TRBV11-3; CDR3aa: CASSPGRGGPETQYF; CDR3nt: TGTGCCAGCAGCCCCGGGCGGGGGGGCCCGGAGACCCAGTACTTC
abundance: -; d_gene: -; j_gene: TRBJ1-1; v_gene: TRBV7-9; CDR3aa: CASSLGWQKNTEAFF; CDR3nt: TGTGCCAGCAGCTTAGGATGGCAGAAGAACACTGAAGCTTTCTTT
abundance: -; d_gene: -; j_gene: TRBJ1-2; v_gene: TRBV28; CDR3aa: CASKPGSYGYTF; CDR3nt: TGTGCCAGCAAGCCGGGGTCCTATGGCTACACCTTC
abundance: once; d_gene: TRBD2; j_gene: TRBJ2-1; v_gene: TRBV12-3/TRBV12-4; CDR3aa: CASRNSGGLFF; CDR3nt: TGTGCCAGCAGAAATAGCGGGGGGTTGTTCTTC
abundance: -; d_gene: TRBD1; j_gene: TRBJ2-1; v_gene: TRBV5-4; CDR3aa: CASSSRTGGNYNEQFF; CDR3nt: TGTGCCAGCAGCTCGAGGACAGGGGGTAACTACAATGAGCAGTTCTTC
abundance: -; d_gene: -; j_gene: TRBJ1-1; v_gene: TRBV12-3/TRBV12-4; CDR3aa: CASSLSSNTEAFF; CDR3nt: TGTGCCAGCAGTTTGTCCAGTAACACTGAAGCTTTCTTT
abundance: many; d_gene: -; j_gene: TRBJ2-3; v_gene: TRBV19; CDR3aa: CASSIVGTDTQYF; CDR3nt: TGTGCCAGTAGTATCGTCGGCACAGATACGCAGTATTTT
abundance: -; d_gene: -; j_gene: TRBJ1-1; v_gene: TRBV7-2; CDR3aa: CASSLEGGQVAEAFF; CDR3nt: TGTGCCAGCAGCTTAGAGGGTGGACAAGTCGCTGAAGCTTTCTTT
abundance: -; d_gene: -; j_gene: TRBJ1-1; v_gene: TRBV11-2; CDR3aa: CASSLPGTPNTEAFF; CDR3nt: TGTGCCAGCAGCCTTCCCGGGACACCGAACACTGAAGCTTTCTTT
abundance: many; d_gene: -; j_gene: TRBJ2-1; v_gene: TRBV7-9; CDR3aa: CASSLVFSRSYNEQFF; CDR3nt: TGTGCCAGCAGCTTAGTGTTCAGTCGCTCCTACAATGAGCAGTTCTTC
abundance: -; d_gene: -; j_gene: TRBJ1-2; v_gene: TRBV10-2; CDR3aa: CASSQGFGYGYTF; CDR3nt: TGCGCCAGCAGTCAGGGGTTCGGCTATGGCTACACCTTC
abundance: -; d_gene: TRBD1; j_gene: TRBJ2-7; v_gene: TRBV30; CDR3aa: CAQGAQGEQYF; CDR3nt: TGTGCCCAGGGGGCGCAGGGCGAGCAGTACTTC
abundance: -; d_gene: TRBD2; j_gene: TRBJ2-5; v_gene: TRBV5-1; CDR3aa: CASSPRPLAGAQETQYF; CDR3nt: TGCGCCAGCAGCCCACGTCCACTAGCGGGGGCCCAAGAGACCCAGTACTTC
abundance: -; d_gene: -; j_gene: TRBJ1-3; v_gene: TRBV6-6; CDR3aa: CASSRGVGSGNTIYF; CDR3nt: TGTGCCAGCAGCCGGGGAGTAGGGTCCGGAAACACCATATATTTT
abundance: -; d_gene: TRBD2; j_gene: TRBJ2-5; v_gene: TRBV19; CDR3aa: CASSPLAGGQETQYF; CDR3nt: TGTGCCAGTAGCCCCCTAGCGGGGGGGCAAGAGACCCAGTACTTC
abundance: -; d_gene: -; j_gene: TRBJ1-1; v_gene: TRBV20-1; CDR3aa: CSATTNTEAFF; CDR3nt: TGCAGTGCTACCACTAACACTGAAGCTTTCTTT
abundance: -; d_gene: -; j_gene: TRBJ2-2; v_gene: TRBV3-1/TRBV3-2; CDR3aa: CASSQVVTGELFF; CDR3nt: TGTGCCAGCAGCCAAGTCGTTACCGGGGAGCTGTTTTTT
abundance: -; d_gene: -; j_gene: TRBJ2-3; v_gene: TRBV28; CDR3aa: CASSKKRGLLPSTDTQYF; CDR3nt: TGTGCCAGCAGTAAAAAACGCGGACTCCTCCCTAGCACAGATACGCAGTATTTT
abundance: few; d_gene: -; j_gene: TRBJ1-5; v_gene: TRBV18; CDR3aa: CASSPEILRGNQPQHF; CDR3nt: TGTGCCAGCTCTCCCGAGATCCTCAGGGGCAATCAGCCCCAGCATTTT
abundance: -; d_gene: -; j_gene: TRBJ1-2; v_gene: TRBV28; CDR3aa: CASSFGRVNGYTF; CDR3nt: TGTGCCAGCAGTTTTGGCAGGGTGAATGGCTACACCTTC
abundance: -; d_gene: -; j_gene: TRBJ2-5; v_gene: TRBV21-1; CDR3aa: CASSKVGRVLIFEETQYF; CDR3nt: TGTGCCAGCAGCAAAGTCGGCAGGGTCCTTATTTTTGAAGAGACCCAGTACTTC
abundance: -; d_gene: TRBD1; j_gene: TRBJ2-3; v_gene: TRBV3-1/TRBV3-2; CDR3aa: CASSQLPGQGTDTQYF; CDR3nt: TGTGCCAGCAGCCAACTCCCGGGACAGGGAACAGATACGCAGTATTTT
abundance: -; d_gene: -; j_gene: TRBJ2-1; v_gene: TRBV6-1; CDR3aa: CASSEIIRTAGYNEQFF; CDR3nt: TGTGCCAGCAGTGAAATTATTAGGACAGCCGGCTACAATGAGCAGTTCTTC
abundance: -; d_gene: TRBD1; j_gene: TRBJ1-6; v_gene: TRBV27; CDR3aa: CASRTGGNSPLHF; CDR3nt: TGTGCCAGCAGGACAGGGGGGAATTCACCCCTCCACTTT
abundance: -; d_gene: TRBD1; j_gene: TRBJ2-1; v_gene: TRBV11-3; CDR3aa: CASSLRQGSNEQFF; CDR3nt: TGTGCCAGCAGCTTGCGACAGGGTAGCAATGAGCAGTTCTTC
abundance: -; d_gene: -; j_gene: TRBJ2-3; v_gene: TRBV25-1; CDR3aa: CASSELATDTQYF; CDR3nt: TGTGCCAGCAGTGAATTAGCGACAGATACGCAGTATTTT
abundance: -; d_gene: -; j_gene: TRBJ1-6; v_gene: TRBV3-1/TRBV3-2; CDR3aa: CASSQDEGSPLHF; CDR3nt: TGTGCCAGCAGCCAAGATGAGGGTTCACCCCTCCACTTT
abundance: -; d_gene: TRBD1; j_gene: TRBJ2-1; v_gene: TRBV5-1; CDR3aa: CASSLDDRGYNEQFF; CDR3nt: TGCGCCAGCAGCTTAGATGACAGGGGGTACAATGAGCAGTTCTTC
abundance: -; d_gene: TRBD2; j_gene: TRBJ2-5; v_gene: TRBV6-2/TRBV6-3; CDR3aa: CASSVGGGLGTQYF; CDR3nt: TGTGCCAGCAGTGTCGGGGGGGGCCTCGGGACCCAGTACTTC
abundance: few; d_gene: -; j_gene: TRBJ1-1; v_gene: TRBV9; CDR3aa: CASSVRDTGSLMNTEAFF; CDR3nt: TGTGCCAGCAGCGTACGGGACACGGGTTCCCTTATGAACACTGAAGCTTTCTTT
abundance: -; d_gene: -; j_gene: TRBJ1-4; v_gene: TRBV9; CDR3aa: CASSHHKHRQASTNEKLFF; CDR3nt: TGTGCCAGCAGCCACCATAAGCACCGACAGGCGTCAACTAATGAAAAACTGTTTTTT
abundance: -; d_gene: -; j_gene: TRBJ1-2; v_gene: TRBV27; CDR3aa: CASSFLKLGRTDYGYTF; CDR3nt: TGTGCCAGCAGTTTCCTGAAGTTGGGTAGGACAGACTATGGCTACACCTTC
abundance: -; d_gene: TRBD1; j_gene: TRBJ2-1; v_gene: TRBV7-2; CDR3aa: CASSPRGQGAQSSYNEQFF; CDR3nt: TGTGCCAGCAGCCCGCGGGGACAGGGGGCGCAAAGTTCCTACAATGAGCAGTTCTTC
abundance: -; d_gene: TRBD1; j_gene: TRBJ1-4; v_gene: TRBV28; CDR3aa: CAGGTGGEKLFF; CDR3nt: TGTGCCGGCGGGACAGGCGGGGAAAAACTGTTTTTT